This note documents a single T cell receptor (beta chain) sequence. The same CDR3 can be traced to other DNA sequences in this sample. Profiling relied on immunoSEQ multiplex PCR, and the TCRdb table lists in-frame clones only, not all of them. The sample includes around 62,000 clones, 93% of them seen just once. These data originate in a study of T cell changes during pregnancy in multiple sclerosis. The CDR3 totals 15 residues. Germline assignment: CDR1 SEHNR and CDR2 FQNEAQ (reference sequence). V shed 4 bases and J 2 bases; nucleotides not matched to a gene: 4. The receptor's source is a female donor with multiple sclerosis, enrolled in a pregnancy study. The genes are TRBV7-9 and TRBJ2-2, with TRBD1 matching 7 bases. The material was CD8+ T cells from peripheral blood mononuclear cells, obtained in the second trimester of pregnancy. Here the CDR3 reads CASSSRDRNTGELFF. CDR3 nucleotides: TGTGCCAGCAGCTCCCGGGACAGAAACACCGGGGAGCTGTTTTTT. Full variable domain (remainder filled in from reference TRBV7-9 and TRBJ2-2): DTGVSQNPRHKITKRGQNVTFRCDPISEHNRLYWYRQTLGQGPEFLTYFQNEAQLEKSRLLSDRFSAERPKGSFSTLEIQRTEQGDSAMYLCASSSRDRNTGELFFGEGSRLTVL.